What follows are 16 T cell receptor beta chains derived from one specimen sequenced in a study of T cells in Graves' hyperthyroidism and ophthalmopathy. Researchers amplified the TCR beta CDR3 regions from RNA transcripts. The primer set for the first-round RT-PCR of the TCR CDR3 was HTBI. From the multiplex PCR reads, TCRdb called clonotypes with MiXCR, one entry per CDR3 protein. The sample lists a few hundred thousand distinct CDR3 sequences; 25% were seen once. Sequenced material: blood. The receptor set was obtained from a man aged 45-65 years with Graves' hyperthyroidism.

V usage is TRBV13 and J usage is TRBJ1-1; TRBD1 matches at 7 bases. The CDR3 runs 16 residues. After removal of 5 bases from V and 1 base from J, the junction contained 10 bases not matched to a gene. Germline CDR1 is PRHDT and CDR2 is FYEKMQ (reference sequence). CDR3 residues: CASSLKDRRPNTEAFF. CDR3 DNA: TGTGCCAGCAGCCTCAAGGACAGGAGGCCGAACACTGAAGCTTTCTTT. Using reference TRBV13 and TRBJ1-1 for the parts outside the CDR3, the full variable domain is AAGVIQSPRHLIKEKRETATLKCYPIPRHDTVYWYQQGPGQDPQFLISFYEKMQSDKGSIPDRFSAQQFSDYHSELNMSSLELGDSALYFCASSLKDRRPNTEAFFGQGTRLTVV.

The chain recombines TRBV12-5 with TRBJ2-7; D not resolved. The ends were cut back, 3 bases at V and 0 bases at J, with 3 bases in the middle. In germline, CDR1 is LGHNT, CDR2 FRNRAP. This CDR3 has 12 amino acids. The CDR3: CASGFTSYEQYF. CDR3 nucleotides: TGTGCTAGTGGTTTTACCTCCTACGAGCAGTACTTC.

A few counts support this clonotype. The chain couples TRBV5-6 to TRBJ1-2; 7 bases line up with TRBD1. Trimming at V came to 2 bases and at J to 5 bases, leaving 15 bases not matched to a gene. CDR3 length: 17 residues. CDR1 and CDR2 from the germline V gene are SGHDT and YYEEEE. The CDR3 DNA is TGTGCCAGCAGCTTTCCCCCCCCCACAGGGGAGAGGTATGGCTACACCTTC. Its protein is CASSFPPPTGERYGYTF.

This clonotype was found many times. The chain joins TRBV7-3 to TRBJ2-1; no reliable D call. Between the trimmed V and J ends, which lost 6 bases and 6 bases, there was a span of 12 bases. The CDR3 is made up of 13 amino acids. Germline CDR1 SGHTA, CDR2 FQGTGA. The CDR3 DNA sequence: TGTGCCAGCAGTATGAGCGACCCCAATGAGCAGTTCTTC. Protein sequence: CASSMSDPNEQFF. Full variable domain (missing parts from reference TRBV7-3 and TRBJ2-1): GAGVSQTPSNKVTEKGKYVELRCDPISGHTALYWYRQSLGQGPEFLIYFQGTGAADDSGLPNDRFFAVRPEGSVSTLKIQRTERGDSAVYLCASSMSDPNEQFFGPGTRLTVL.

In its sample, this clonotype was seen many times. This chain's CDR3 is CASSFLADTTDTQYF. The CDR3 DNA is TGTGCCAGCAGTTTTCTAGCGGATACCACAGATACGCAGTATTTT. The chain carries TRBV28 and TRBJ2-3; TRBD2 aligns across 7 bases. The CDR3 totals 15 residues. Germline assignment: CDR1 MDHEN and CDR2 SYDVKM. Trimming at V came to 3 bases and at J to 2 bases, leaving 5 bases not matched to a gene.

The chain links TRBV28 to TRBJ1-5, with D hard to call. The CDR3 is 14 amino acids. Trimming removed 3 bases at V and 5 bases at J, with 11 bases between. Germline assignment: CDR1 MDHEN and CDR2 SYDVKM. Here the CDR3 DNA reads TGTGCCAGCAGTTTGGGCTCCTTATATCAGCCCCAGCATTTT. Its translation: CASSLGSLYQPQHF.

In this sample, this clonotype turned up many times. V is TRBV2 and J is TRBJ1-6; the D is unclear. CDR1 is SNHLY and CDR2 is FYNNEI in the germline V gene. The CDR3 loop spans 13 amino acids. Trimming cost V 8 bases and J 11 bases, with 16 bases left between them. CDR3 sequence (DNA): TGTGCCAGCGCCCAAGGGAATTTTACACCCCTCCACTTT. This translates into CASAQGNFTPLHF.

V is TRBV19 and J is TRBJ2-1, with 10 bases lining up with TRBD2. The CDR3 runs to 21 residues. Unmatched junction bases numbered 20, after V lost 0 bases and J lost 6 bases. From germline, CDR1 is LNHDA and CDR2 SQIVND (reference sequence). CDR3 in amino acids: CASSIDFASGSVKDFGNEQFF. The CDR3 bases are TGTGCCAGTAGTATAGATTTCGCTAGCGGGAGTGTAAAGGATTTTGGCAATGAGCAGTTCTTC.

J is TRBJ2-1 and V is TRBV7-8, with 9 bases lining up with TRBD1. Germline CDR1 and CDR2: SGHVS and FQNEAQ. This CDR3 comprises 16 residues. J lost 6 bases, V lost 1 base, and 7 bases had no gene match. The CDR3 DNA is TGTGCCAGCAGCTTAGGTGCCAGGACAGGGGTCAATGAGCAGTTCTTC. This sequence encodes CASSLGARTGVNEQFF.

The chain has TRBV29-1 and TRBJ2-3; D may correspond to TRBD1 or TRBD2 (5 bases each). V lost 1 base, J lost 3 bases, and 11 bases lay in between. The CDR3 runs 14 residues. In germline, CDR1 is SQVTM, CDR2 ANQGSEA. The CDR3 loop reads CSVEGGKGTDTQYF. For the CDR3, the DNA is TGCAGCGTTGAAGGGGGGAAGGGTACAGATACGCAGTATTTT.

This clonotype has just one count. Germline and junction disagree at one end, which may indicate a read error. CDR3 sequence (DNA): TGTGTCAGCTCACGGGGGACTAGCGCGTACGAGCAGTACTTC. It specifies CVSSRGTSAYEQYF. The chain couples TRBV18 to TRBJ2-7, with 10 bases fitting TRBD2. Germline V CDR1 and CDR2: KGHSH, LQKENI. The CDR3 loop spans 14 amino acids.

The chain combines TRBV27 with TRBJ2-3; 8 bases fit TRBD2. J was trimmed by 1 base and V by 6 bases; bases with no gene match: 12. The CDR3 has 17 amino acids. Germline values: CDR1 MNHEY, CDR2 SMNVEV (reference sequence). The CDR3 here is CASSSTSGTRGTDTQYF. The DNA for the CDR3 is TGTGCCAGCAGCTCTACTAGCGGTACCCGTGGCACAGATACGCAGTATTTT.

A note on this clonotype: This clone may be a read error of a much larger clone one base away. V gene TRBV6-2 or TRBV6-3 combines with J gene TRBJ2-1; 10 bases line up with TRBD2. Germline assignment: CDR1 MNHEY and CDR2 SVGEGT. CDR3 size: 15 residues. In nucleotides, the CDR3 is TGTGCCGGCAGTGAAACTAGCGGGACTCTAACCGAGCAGTTCTTC. The encoded protein is CAGSETSGTLTEQFF.

This CDR3 is CASSSPSGSVYNEQFF. CDR3 sequence (DNA): TGTGCCAGCAGCTCCCCTAGCGGGAGTGTGTACAATGAGCAGTTCTTC. The chain carries TRBV9 and TRBJ2-1; the match to TRBD2 covers 10 bases. Germline V lookup: CDR1 SGDLS, CDR2 YYNGEE. V lost 4 bases, J lost 4 bases, and 8 bases stayed unmatched. This CDR3 is built from 16 residues.

A few counts support this clonotype. The chain recombines TRBV7-2 with TRBJ2-3; D perhaps matches TRBD2 (5 bases). Germline CDR1 and CDR2: SGHTA and FQGNSA. CDR3 length: 13 amino acids. Trimming took 6 bases from V and 4 from J, leaving 11 bases between them. The CDR3 nucleotides are TGTGCCAGCAGTTATACTAGGGCAGATACGCAGTATTTT. Its protein is CASSYTRADTQYF.

This clonotype was counted between two and nine times. This chain uses TRBV18 with TRBJ1-1; D unclear. This CDR3 region has 14 residues. Germline CDR1 reads KGHSH; CDR2 reads LQKENI. V was cut by 4 bases and J by 0 bases, with 9 bases left in between. CDR3 sequence reads: CASSLNSMNTEAFF. The CDR3 DNA sequence: TGTGCCAGCTCACTGAACAGCATGAACACTGAAGCTTTCTTT.